These T cell receptor beta chains were read from a single sample in a study of cytomegalovirus exposure and HLA in healthy donors. The assay was immunoSEQ multiplex PCR, and TCRdb's table has in-frame clones only and misses some. The table records under 200,000 clones, approximately 80% of them present only once. Sequenced input: PBMCs. The source of these receptors is a woman between 45 and 65 years old in good health and CMV-seropositive. CDR3s leave out the opening cysteine and the closing phenylalanine or tryptophan.

CDR3 protein: ASRDTNYGYT
V gene: TRBV6-1

CDR3 protein: ASRRGARGDYGYT
V gene: TRBV6-1

CDR3 protein: ASSLRRGSDTQY
V gene: TRBV4-1

CDR3 protein: ASTGYRGSREQY
V gene: TRBV2

CDR3 protein: ASSVSSGGNEQF
V gene: TRBV19

CDR3 protein: ASSWRGSTDTQY
V gene: TRBV5-1

CDR3 protein: ASSDTSLTYEQY
V gene: TRBV6-1

CDR3 protein: ATSMGLALGEQF
V gene: TRBV15

CDR3 protein: ARIRDTGIDNSPLH
V gene: TRBV21-1

CDR3 protein: ASSPDSSSGGNTIY
V gene: TRBV18

CDR3 protein: ASSTQGTNTGELF
V gene: TRBV19

CDR3 protein: ASRFSGPSQY
V gene: TRBV6-5

CDR3 protein: ASSLSMNTEAF
V gene: TRBV5-1

CDR3 protein: ATLVGGNSPLH
V gene: TRBV6-1

CDR3 protein: ASSFRDSYEQY
V gene: TRBV7-2

CDR3 protein: ASSIEQGWTDTQY
V gene: TRBV19

CDR3 protein: ASSIRGAGSNQPQH
V gene: TRBV6-6

CDR3 protein: AIRASGDQETQY
V gene: TRBV10-3

CDR3 protein: ASTSGSGLAATMSEF
V gene: TRBV28

CDR3 protein: ASSFGTGSLEQY
V gene: TRBV5-6

CDR3 protein: ASMGLSGNTIY
V gene: TRBV19

CDR3 protein: ASSWGLAALEQY
V gene: TRBV5-1

CDR3 protein: ASSMWGRSYNEQF
V gene: TRBV19